This TCR beta chain was recovered during a study of T cells after yellow fever vaccination. The overall study: Low-cell-number fractions underwent preparation using SMART-Seq v4 Ultra Low Input.

Study-wide results and caveats: Across the CD4 and CD8 compartments, a small share of clonotypes was present in both. At about 97% for CD4 and roughly 87% for CD8, most primary-vaccination clones showed up again after the booster.

Researchers made TCR cDNA using 5'RACE template switching, and this step added a universal primer site and UMIs. MiXCR, applied by TCRdb to the 5' RACE reads, yields one record per CDR3 protein. The sample shows 250,000 or so distinct CDR3 sequences, 6.9% of them seen only once. Germline V gene lookup returns CDR1 MRHNA and CDR2 SNTAGT. V was clipped by 5 bases and J by 2 bases, with 14 bases between them. There are 15 residues in the CDR3. Regarding this clonotype: Its specificity is not known.

The sample consisted of CD4+ T cells sorted from PBMCs, taken 15 days after the yellow fever booster vaccination. This receptor was taken from a young man who received the YFV17D yellow fever vaccine. V and J are TRBV6-4 and TRBJ2-3; maybe TRBD1 (5 bases). The CDR3: CASSPQGTATDTQYF. For the CDR3, the DNA is TGTGCCAGCAGTCCTCAGGGCACCGCCACAGATACGCAGTATTTT.